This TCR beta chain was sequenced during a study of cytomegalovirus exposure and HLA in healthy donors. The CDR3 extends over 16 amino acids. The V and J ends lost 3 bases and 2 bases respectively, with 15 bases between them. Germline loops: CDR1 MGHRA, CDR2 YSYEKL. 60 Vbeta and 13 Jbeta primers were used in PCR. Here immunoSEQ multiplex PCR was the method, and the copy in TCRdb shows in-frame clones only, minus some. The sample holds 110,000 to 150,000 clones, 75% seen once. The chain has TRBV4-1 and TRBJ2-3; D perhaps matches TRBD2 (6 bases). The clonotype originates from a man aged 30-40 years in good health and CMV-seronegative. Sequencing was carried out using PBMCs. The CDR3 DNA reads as TGCGCCAGCAGCCAGGGGTGGGGGGATTTCACAGATACGCAGTATTTT. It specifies CASSQGWGDFTDTQYF.